The 30 T cell receptor beta chains below all came from one sample that was sequenced in a study of blood T cell repertoires in COVID-19. Clones were sequenced by immunoSEQ multiplex PCR, and TCRdb holds only the in-frame ones, with some missing. The sample has some 240,000 clones, more than 75% seen once. Sequencing was done on a sample of peripheral blood. The receptor set was obtained from a woman in her fifties or sixties with active or convalescent COVID-19.

The chain couples TRBV6-5 to TRBJ1-5, with D possibly being TRBD1 (6 bases). CDR3 length: 15 residues. CDR1 MNHEY and CDR2 SVGAGI come from the germline V gene. V was shortened by 6 bases and J by 0 bases, with 12 bases between the two germline ends. Written as DNA, the CDR3 is TGTGCCAGCAGGACAGGATTCTATAGCAATCAGCCCCAGCATTTT. Residues: CASRTGFYSNQPQHF.

V is TRBV3-1 (or the pseudogene TRBV3-2) and J is TRBJ2-7; D unclear. Germline V gives CDR1 LGHDT, CDR2 YNNKEL (reference sequence). This CDR3 is built from 13 residues. V lost 6 bases and J 5 bases, leaving 14 bases between the germline ends. CDR3 nucleotides: TGTGCCAGCAGTCAATCCCCCCTTAACGAGCAGTACTTC. Translated: CASSQSPLNEQYF.

The J gene is TRBJ1-1, the V gene TRBV12-3 or TRBV12-4; maybe TRBD1 (5 bases). Trimming stripped 6 bases from V and 5 bases from J, with 13 bases between. CDR3 length: 13 amino acids. The CDR3 protein is CASSLQGWTEAFF. The CDR3 coding sequence is TGTGCCAGCAGCCTGCAGGGATGGACTGAAGCTTTCTTT.

This chain uses TRBV6-5 with TRBJ1-6; perhaps TRBD1 as D (5 bases). Trimming stripped 2 bases from V and 5 bases from J, with 7 bases between. This CDR3 has 14 amino acids. Germline loops: CDR1 MNHEY, CDR2 SVGAGI. The CDR3 bases are TGTGCCAGCAGTTACCGGGGGGATAATTCACCCCTCCACTTT. Protein: CASSYRGDNSPLHF.

The chain carries TRBV24-1 and TRBJ2-5; D gene ambiguous. This CDR3 has 11 amino acids. Germline CDR1 and CDR2: KGHDR and SFDVKD. Trimming stripped 3 bases from V and 5 bases from J, with 3 bases between. The CDR3 loop reads CATSDEETQYF. The CDR3 DNA is TGTGCCACCAGTGATGAGGAGACCCAGTACTTC.

CDR3 residues: CASSEPGTGGRNEQFF. The CDR3 bases are TGTGCCAGCAGTGAACCCGGGACAGGGGGCAGGAATGAGCAGTTCTTC. The chain employs TRBV6-1 and TRBJ2-1; 12 bases map to TRBD1. The CDR3 is 16 amino acids. J lost 7 bases, V lost 2 bases, and 6 bases had no gene match. Germline CDR1 reads MNHNS; CDR2 reads SASEGT.

The chain links TRBV7-2 to TRBJ2-4, with D perhaps matching TRBD1 (5 bases). CDR3 length: 14 amino acids. Germline V gives CDR1 SGHTA, CDR2 FQGNSA. V lost 3 bases and J lost 9, with 15 bases in between. The CDR3 nucleotides read TGTGCCAGCAGCTTTGGGGCAGCATTGGGCATTCAGTACTTC. Translation: CASSFGAALGIQYF.

J is TRBJ1-2 and V is TRBV12-5, with 7 nucleotides matching TRBD1. The CDR3 sequence is 15 residues long. Unmatched junction bases numbered 13, after V lost 6 bases and J lost 6 bases. Per germline, CDR1 LGHNT and CDR2 FRNRAP. The CDR3 DNA is TGTGCTAGTGGATTAGATGTTGGGACAGCCAATGGCTACACCTTC. This encodes CASGLDVGTANGYTF.

This clone was seen a single time. V is TRBV7-9 and J is TRBJ1-2; 7 nucleotides align to TRBD1. The CDR3 has 12 amino acids. Germline trimming cut 1 base from V and 12 bases from J; bases unmatched to any gene: 5. Germline V gene data show CDR1 as SEHNR and CDR2 as FQNEAQ (reference sequence). The DNA of the CDR3 is TGTGCCAGCAGCTTAGGGACAGGCCTAAACACCTTC. Amino acid sequence: CASSLGTGLNTF.

The chain employs TRBV19 and TRBJ1-1, with D possibly TRBD1 on 5 matching bases. V was trimmed by 4 bases and J by 3 bases, leaving 18 bases between them. The CDR3 covers 16 residues. The V gene's germline CDR1 is LNHDA and CDR2 SQIVND (reference sequence). The chain's CDR3 is CASSTYTGGMDTEAFF. DNA of the CDR3: TGTGCCAGTAGTACCTACACGGGGGGGATGGACACTGAAGCTTTCTTT.

This chain links TRBV30 with TRBJ1-2; 9 bases fit TRBD1. Germline loops: CDR1 GTSNPN, CDR2 SVGIG (reference sequence). V was pared by 1 base and J by 0 bases, with 6 bases of the junction left unmatched. This CDR3 is built from 16 residues. The CDR3 region has the DNA TGTGCCTGGAGTGGGACAGGGGTGAGGTCTAACTATGGCTACACCTTC. Residues: CAWSGTGVRSNYGYTF.

The chain joins TRBV3-1 (or the pseudogene TRBV3-2) to TRBJ1-1; D not certain. Germline CDR1 LGHDT, CDR2 YNNKEL (reference sequence). There are 13 residues in the CDR3. V was shortened by 0 bases and J by 10 bases, with 12 bases between the two germline ends. The CDR3 region is CASSQDHFRRAFF. The CDR3 bases are TGTGCCAGCAGCCAAGATCACTTCAGGCGAGCTTTCTTT.

The chain joins TRBV7-9 to TRBJ2-1; 7 bases agree with TRBD2. The germline CDR1 and CDR2 sequences are SEHNR and FQNEAQ (reference sequence). V shed 1 base, J shed 8 bases, and the junction held 2 bases outside the gene matches. The CDR3 contains 13 residues. This chain's CDR3 is CASSLERGDEQFF. CDR3 sequence (DNA): TGTGCCAGCAGCTTAGAACGGGGGGATGAGCAGTTCTTC.

V and J are TRBV6-2 or TRBV6-3 and TRBJ1-1; a possible D gene is TRBD1 (6 bases). Per the germline V gene, CDR1 is MNHEY and CDR2 is SVGEGT. CDR3 length equals 15 residues. The germline V and J ends were trimmed by 5 bases and 2 bases, with 15 bases remaining between them. CDR3: CASSDHGQFNTEAFF. CDR3 bases: TGTGCCAGCAGTGATCACGGACAGTTTAACACTGAAGCTTTCTTT.

This sequence joins TRBV30 and TRBJ1-2; D uncertain. The germline V gene has CDR1 GTSNPN and CDR2 SVGIG (reference sequence). CDR3 length: 13 residues. V was clipped by 0 bases and J by 4 bases, with 9 bases between them. As DNA, the CDR3 is TGTGCCTGGAGTGTAATAGCTTCCTATGGCTACACCTTC. Translated: CAWSVIASYGYTF. The complete variable domain, with remaining parts taken from reference TRBV30 and TRBJ1-2, reads SQTIHQWPATLVQPVGSPLSLECTVEGTSNPNLYWYRQAAGRGLQLLFYSVGIGQISSEVPQNLSASRPQDRQFILSSKKLLLSDSGFYLCAWSVIASYGYTFGSGTRLTVV.

The chain combines TRBV7-2 with TRBJ1-2; D gene ambiguous. This CDR3 is built from 16 residues. The ends were cut back, 2 bases at V and 5 bases at J, with 18 bases in the middle. The germline gives CDR1 SGHTA, CDR2 FQGNSA. The chain's CDR3 is CASSLIAVGGNYGYTF. The CDR3 DNA is TGTGCCAGCAGCTTAATTGCGGTTGGAGGGAATTATGGCTACACCTTC. Full variable domain (rest looked up from reference TRBV7-2 and TRBJ1-2): GAGVSQSPSNKVTEKGKDVELRCDPISGHTALYWYRQSLGQGLEFLIYFQGNSAPDKSGLPSDRFSAERTGGSVSTLTIQRTQQEDSAVYLCASSLIAVGGNYGYTFGSGTRLTVV.

V and J are TRBV3-1 (or the pseudogene TRBV3-2) and TRBJ1-5, with D perhaps TRBD1 (6 bases). The CDR3 spans 17 residues. Trimming took off 3 bases at V and 2 bases at J, with 17 bases between the two ends. The V gene's germline CDR1 is LGHDT and CDR2 YNNKEL (reference sequence). DNA for the CDR3: TGTGCCAGCAGCCAGGGACCCGGGGGGGCTGGCAATCAGCCCCAGCATTTT. Translated, it gives CASSQGPGGAGNQPQHF.

The chain links TRBV6-5 to TRBJ2-1, with 7 bases lining up with TRBD1. From germline, CDR1 is MNHEY and CDR2 SVGAGI. CDR3 size: 14 residues. V was clipped by 6 bases and J by 6 bases; unmatched bases: 8. The CDR3 nucleotides are TGTGCCAGCAGCGGGACAGTGGCGGGCAATGAGCAGTTCTTC. This gives the protein CASSGTVAGNEQFF.

The chain has TRBV6-5 and TRBJ1-2; 8 positions agree with TRBD1. V lost 7 bases and J lost 5; bases outside the gene matches: 9. Germline CDR1 and CDR2: MNHEY and SVGAGI. The CDR3 is 14 residues long. CDR3 nucleotide sequence: TGTGCCAGCAACAGGGGGGGCAGAGGATATGGCTACACCTTC. It encodes CASNRGGRGYGYTF.

V and J are TRBV25-1 and TRBJ1-2; 9 positions agree with TRBD1. Germline V gene lookup returns CDR1 MGHDK and CDR2 SYGVNS. This CDR3 region has 14 residues. V dropped 7 bases and J dropped 4; count of bases not matched to a gene: 7. The CDR3 DNA follows: TGTGCCAGCAATCCGACAGGGGGGTTCTATGGCTACACCTTC. This translates into CASNPTGGFYGYTF.

The chain joins TRBV2 to TRBJ1-5; D gene unclear. Looked up from germline, CDR1 is SNHLY and CDR2 is FYNNEI. The CDR3 length is 17 residues. V was cut by 5 bases and J by 0 bases, with 17 bases left in between. The CDR3 sequence is CASSYRRGINSNQPQHF. The CDR3 DNA sequence: TGTGCCAGCAGTTATAGACGGGGAATCAATAGCAATCAGCCCCAGCATTTT.

The rearrangement uses TRBV11-1 and TRBJ1-1; tentatively, D is TRBD1 (6 bases). Germline CDR1 reads SGHAT; CDR2 reads FQDESV (reference sequence). The CDR3 has 14 residues. Trimming took 3 bases from V and 8 from J, leaving 16 bases between them. The CDR3 DNA is TGTGCCAGCAGCTTCTCGGACAGCCATTCAGAAGCTTTCTTT. This sequence encodes CASSFSDSHSEAFF.

The chain uses TRBV7-3 and TRBJ2-3, with 11 bases identical to TRBD2. After removal of 5 bases from V and 0 bases from J, the junction contained 1 base not matched to a gene. This CDR3 spans 15 amino acids. CDR1 and CDR2 from the germline V gene are SGHTA and FQGTGA. The CDR3 DNA reads as TGTGCCAGCAGCAGGACTAGCGGGAGCACAGATACGCAGTATTTT. Protein sequence: CASSRTSGSTDTQYF.

The chain recombines TRBV6-9 with TRBJ2-7; D might be TRBD1 (6 bases). V was trimmed by 6 bases and J by 1 base, leaving 10 bases between them. Germline CDR1 and CDR2: MNHGY and SVAAGI. The CDR3 totals 13 residues. The CDR3 reads CASSPDRSYEQYF. The DNA for the CDR3 is TGTGCCAGCAGCCCCGACAGGTCCTACGAGCAGTACTTC.

V usage is TRBV7-2 and J usage is TRBJ2-7, with D hard to call. Germline CDR1 SGHTA, CDR2 FQGNSA. The CDR3 is 11 amino acids. V dropped 4 bases and J dropped 3 bases, with 4 bases sitting between them. Written as DNA, the CDR3 is TGTGCCAGCAGCTCACTCTACGAGCAGTACTTC. This translates into CASSSLYEQYF.

V and J are TRBV7-2 and TRBJ2-7; the D gene is possibly TRBD2 (6 bases). Germline V gene sequence: CDR1 SGHTA, CDR2 FQGNSA. V was cut by 5 bases and J by 0 bases, with 17 bases left in between. The CDR3 covers 16 residues. In nucleotides, the CDR3 is TGTGCCAGCAGCCCCGGGGGTAGCGCCTACTCCTACGAGCAGTACTTC. This translates into CASSPGGSAYSYEQYF.

This clone appeared a single time. The gene calls are TRBV12-3 or TRBV12-4 and TRBJ1-2; 8 positions match TRBD1. V lost 1 base, J lost 8 bases, and 3 bases stayed unmatched. The length of the CDR3 is 13 residues. The CDR3 reads CASSLGRGQGYTF. The CDR3 coding sequence is TGTGCCAGCAGTTTAGGCAGGGGGCAAGGCTACACCTTC.

The chain uses TRBV11-3 and TRBJ2-3; TRBD2 agrees at 11 bases. This CDR3 is 18 amino acids long. Germline V lookup: CDR1 SGHNT, CDR2 YENEEA. J gave up 0 bases and V 2 bases, and 7 bases lay outside the gene matches. CDR3 loop: CASSLSLAGGLSTDTQYF. Here the CDR3 DNA reads TGTGCCAGCAGCTTATCGCTAGCGGGGGGACTTAGCACAGATACGCAGTATTTT.

The genes are TRBV6-5 and TRBJ1-2, with D possibly matching TRBD1 (5 bases). In germline, CDR1 is MNHEY, CDR2 SVGAGI. The CDR3 contains 15 residues. V was trimmed by 4 bases and J by 3 bases, leaving 15 bases between them. The DNA of the CDR3 is TGTGCCAGCAGTTCCCCCGGCAGGGTTGACTATGGCTACACCTTC. It is translated as CASSSPGRVDYGYTF.

V gene TRBV9 combines with J gene TRBJ2-1; 8 nucleotides line up with TRBD1. V was pared by 5 bases and J by 14 bases, with 9 bases of the junction left unmatched. This CDR3 contains 12 residues. Germline V gives CDR1 SGDLS, CDR2 YYNGEE. The chain's CDR3 is CASSITGGKEFF. In DNA, the CDR3 is TGTGCCAGCAGTATAACAGGGGGAAAGGAGTTCTTC.